These 25 T cell receptor beta chains came from one sample sequenced in a study of tumor-infiltrating lymphocytes in primary liver carcinoma. The tissue used was unsorted bulk material of about 19-31 mg. RNA and DNA were co-extracted from it with the AllPrep DNA/RNA mini kit. A constant-region primer primed TCR beta cDNA synthesis from 500 ng of total RNA. Library construction for TCR beta comprised three nested multiplex PCR rounds performed with slightly modified ARM-PCR. Primers for the first two PCR rounds were TRBV1-TRBV30 forward primers and a C-beta reverse primer (around 10 cycles per round). MiXCR, applied by TCRdb to the multiplex PCR reads, yields one record per CDR3 protein. In the table there are over 100,000 distinct CDR3 sequences, around 70% of which are singletons. The sequenced material came from tumor-adjacent normal liver tissue. These receptors were collected from a woman aged 60 to 75 with primary liver carcinoma and hepatitis B virus infection.

The chain is built from TRBV11-2 and TRBJ1-1, with D possibly TRBD1 on 5 matching bases. Trimming took 5 bases from V and 7 from J, leaving 35 bases between them. The CDR3 runs 20 residues. Germline values: CDR1 SGHAT, CDR2 FQNNGV. CDR3 amino acids: CASSPHQHGHIRFWGYEAFF. The CDR3, as DNA: TGTGCCAGCAGCCCCCATCAGCACGGACACATTCGCTTTTGGGGCTATGAAGCTTTCTTT. Together with reference TRBV11-2 and TRBJ1-1, the CDR3 gives the full variable domain: EAGVAQSPRYKIIEKRQSVAFWCNPISGHATLYWYQQILGQGPKLLIQFQNNGVVDDSQLPKDRFSAERLKGVDSTLKIQPAKLEDSAVYLCASSPHQHGHIRFWGYEAFFGQGTRLTVV.

The chain recombines TRBV29-1 with TRBJ2-5; TRBD2 matches at 9 bases. The CDR3 length is 14 residues. The V gene's germline CDR1 is SQVTM and CDR2 ANQGSEA. J lost 6 bases, V lost 8 bases, and 13 bases had no gene match. CDR3 amino acids: CSITGTSSFKTQYF. The DNA for the CDR3 is TGCAGCATCACCGGGACTAGCTCTTTCAAGACCCAGTACTTC.

This clonotype showed up many times. This sequence joins TRBV29-1 and TRBJ2-5; TRBD1 aligns across 11 bases. The CDR3 has 16 residues. Germline V CDR1 and CDR2: SQVTM, ANQGSEA. The junction had 9 bases not matched to a gene; V was cut back by 3 bases and J by 3 bases. CDR3 sequence reads: CSVEGDRGKTEETQYF. CDR3 nucleotide sequence: TGCAGCGTTGAGGGGGACAGGGGGAAGACTGAAGAGACCCAGTACTTC. The variable domain in full, with the rest retrieved from reference TRBV29-1 and TRBJ2-5, is SAVISQKPSRDICQRGTSLTIQCQVDSQVTMMFWYRQQPGQSLTLIATANQGSEATYESGFVIDKFPISRPNLTFSTLTVSNMSPEDSSIYLCSVEGDRGKTEETQYFGPGTRLLVL.

Of note for this clonotype: A junction boundary mismatches the germline segment, possibly from a read error. J is TRBJ2-1 and V is TRBV29-1; D is ambiguous. This CDR3 has 13 residues. CDR1 is SQVTM and CDR2 is ANQGSEA in the germline V gene. The CDR3 bases are TGCAGCGTGCCGGCCGGACGCAGCAATGAACAGTTCTTC. Amino acid sequence: CSVPAGRSNEQFF.

The chain recombines TRBV11-3 with TRBJ2-1; D not certain. The CDR3 has 12 residues. Germline V gene data show CDR1 as SGHNT and CDR2 as YENEEA. CDR3 coding DNA: TGTGAAGGCAGCAGAAGAACCTTTAGGCAGTTCTTC. Protein sequence: CEGSRRTFRQFF. Supplemented by reference TRBV11-3 and TRBJ2-1, the full variable domain reads EAGVVQSPRYKIIEKKQPVAFWCNPISGHNTLYWYLQNLGQGPELLIRYENEEAVDDSQLPKDRFSAERLKGVDSTLKIQPAELGDSAVYLCEGSRRTFRQFFGPGTRLTVL.

A remark on this clonotype: Since no conserved phenylalanine or tryptophan closes the CDR3, a read error is the likely cause. The rearrangement links TRBV29-1 to TRBJ1-2, with 9 nucleotides matching TRBD1. CDR3 length: 16 amino acids. Germline CDR1 and CDR2: SQVTM and ANQGSEA. The CDR3 spells CSVEVVPGQGNYDYTI. In DNA form, the CDR3 reads TGCAGCGTTGAAGTGGTGCCGGGACAGGGAAACTATGACTACACCATC.

This clonotype came up once. The CDR3 spells CASSYMGVYGYTF. CDR3 DNA: TGTGCCAGCAGTTATATGGGGGTTTATGGCTACACCTTC. The rearrangement uses TRBV6-5 and TRBJ1-2; maybe TRBD1 (5 bases). Germline V lookup: CDR1 MNHEY, CDR2 SVGAGI. Trimming cost V 3 bases and J 5 bases, with 10 bases left between them. The CDR3 is 13 amino acids.

For this clonotype: One end of the junction varies from germline; a read error may be responsible. The J gene is TRBJ2-2, the V gene TRBV4-1; D is possibly TRBD2 (7 bases). Germline values: CDR1 MGHRA, CDR2 YSYEKL. This CDR3 is built from 18 residues. In DNA, the CDR3 is TGCGCCAGCTGCCAAGATCTAGGGGGGGGTCGGAGATCCGGGGAGCTGTTTTTC. Encoded protein: CASCQDLGGGRRSGELFF.

Concerning this clonotype itself: Relative to the germline gene, one junction end is altered; a read error may explain this. The chain recombines TRBV5-4 with TRBJ2-3; D is unclear. The germline CDR1 and CDR2 sequences are SGHNT and YYREEE (reference sequence). This CDR3 is built from 13 residues. The CDR3 nucleotides read TGTGCCAGTAGCTCGTGGGGATCAGATACGCAGTATTTT. This encodes CASSSWGSDTQYF.

About this clonotype: Mismatch with germline at one junction end may stem from a read error. This chain connects TRBV4-1 to TRBJ2-3; D uncertain. The tail of the sequence fits TRBJ1-5 better, so the J call may be wrong. Germline CDR1 reads MGHRA; CDR2 reads YSYEKL. The CDR3 runs to 17 residues. In DNA, the CDR3 is TGCGCCAACAGCCAAGATCCCTACAGAGGGCGAGCGGATACGCAGCATTTT. Translation gives CANSQDPYRGRADTQHF.

This clonotype was seen more than once but under ten times. A much larger clone differs from this one at a single base, so this may be a read error. This chain connects TRBV12-3 or TRBV12-4 to TRBJ2-7; TRBD2 is a possible D gene (5 bases). CDR3 length: 13 residues. In DNA form, the CDR3 reads TGTGTCAGCAGTTTAGCGCAGAGCTACGAGCAGTGCTTC. This gives the protein CVSSLAQSYEQCF.

About this clonotype itself: Given a much more abundant clone one base away, this may be a read error. The chain is built from TRBV11-2 and TRBJ2-7; no reliable D call. This CDR3 comprises 11 residues. The ends were cut back, 7 bases at V and 7 bases at J, with 11 bases in the middle. Germline CDR1 SGHAT, CDR2 FQNNGV. The CDR3 reads CASTKRVEQYF. Here the CDR3 DNA reads TGTGCCAGCACAAAAAGGGTTGAGCAGTACTTC. Variable domain in full (rest from reference TRBV11-2 and TRBJ2-7): EAGVAQSPRYKIIEKRQSVAFWCNPISGHATLYWYQQILGQGPKLLIQFQNNGVVDDSQLPKDRFSAERLKGVDSTLKIQPAKLEDSAVYLCASTKRVEQYFGPGTRLTVT.

This clonotype has just a few counts. This clone may be a read error of a much larger clone one base away. The V call is TRBV6-6, the J call TRBJ2-7, with no clear D. This CDR3 is 13 amino acids long. Germline CDR1 and CDR2: MNHNY and SVGAGI (reference sequence). CDR3 residues: CASNYMNSYEQYF. The CDR3 DNA reads TGTGCCAGCAATTACATGAACTCCTACGAGCAGTACTTC.

This sequence joins TRBV29-1 and TRBJ2-5; no reliable D call. Germline CDR1 and CDR2: SQVTM and ANQGSEA. The CDR3 runs to 12 residues. CDR3 sequence: CIVGRPQETQYF. The CDR3 DNA is TGCATCGTCGGACGGCCTCAAGAGACCCAGTACTTC. The full variable domain, with the rest looked up from reference TRBV29-1 and TRBJ2-5, is SAVISQKPSRDICQRGTSLTIQCQVDSQVTMMFWYRQQPGQSLTLIATANQGSEATYESGFVIDKFPISRPNLTFSTLTVSNMSPEDSSIYLCIVGRPQETQYFGPGTRLLVL.

Notes on this clonotype: The junction does not match germline at one end; this may be a read error. The chain is built from TRBV11-3 and TRBJ1-2; D is perhaps TRBD1 (5 bases). The CDR3 is 17 residues long. The germline gives CDR1 SGHNT, CDR2 YENEEA. Here the CDR3 reads CANSSGLRGRITDGYTF. As DNA, the CDR3 is TGTGCCAACAGCTCTGGCCTCCGGGGCCGTATAACTGATGGCTACACCTTC.

As to this clonotype: Since no conserved phenylalanine or tryptophan closes the CDR3, a read error is the likely cause. The chain joins TRBV6-1 to TRBJ2-7, with a weak D call TRBD1 (5 bases). Germline assignment: CDR1 MNHNS and CDR2 SASEGT. V was cut by 1 base and J by 0 bases, with 13 bases left in between. The CDR3 has 16 amino acids. The CDR3 spells CASSEDEARGSYEQYS. CDR3 nucleotides: TGTGCCAGCAGTGAAGACGAGGCTAGGGGCTCCTACGAGCAGTACTCC.

About this clonotype: Possible read error: a much larger clone is one base away. The gene calls are TRBV7-9 and TRBJ1-1; D is unclear. V was pared by 11 bases and J by 5 bases, with 15 bases between. This CDR3 has 12 residues. In germline, CDR1 is SEHNR, CDR2 FQNEAQ (reference sequence). The CDR3, as DNA: TGTGCCTTGGGCGAGACGAAAACTGAAGCTTTCTTT. The encoded protein is CALGETKTEAFF.

Remarks on this clonotype: Sequence at one end of the junction differs from germline and may be a read error. V is TRBV11-1 and J is TRBJ2-4; D may be TRBD2 (5 bases). The CDR3 is 15 amino acids. CDR1 and CDR2 (germline): SGHAT, FQDESV (reference sequence). CDR3 nucleotides: TGTGCCAGCAGCTTAACCGCGGGTCAAAAGAACACTCAGTATTTC. It specifies CASSLTAGQKNTQYF.

CDR3 in amino acids: CASSLAGLACSPSETQYF. The DNA for the CDR3 is TGCGCCAGCAGCCTCGCGGGACTAGCTTGTTCCCCAAGCGAGACCCAGTACTTC. The genes are TRBV4-1 and TRBJ2-5; 9 nucleotides line up with TRBD2. The length of the CDR3 is 18 residues. From germline, CDR1 is MGHRA and CDR2 YSYEKL. With 4 bases clipped from V and 5 bases from J, the junction kept 17 bases outside the gene matches.

This clonotype appeared many times. The chain combines TRBV6-6 with TRBJ1-5; no definite D call. Germline V gene lookup returns CDR1 MNHNY and CDR2 SVGAGI (reference sequence). The CDR3 is 12 residues long. The V end was cut by 7 bases, the J end by 4 bases, with 8 bases between. For the CDR3, the DNA is TGTGCCAGCAACGATCAGAATCAGCCCCAGCATTTT. Amino acid sequence: CASNDQNQPQHF.

With regard to this clonotype: At one end, the junction sequence differs from germline, possibly due to a read error. J is TRBJ2-1 and V is TRBV18; possibly TRBD1 for D (6 bases). The CDR3 extends over 16 amino acids. Germline lookup yields CDR1 KGHSH and CDR2 LQKENI. CDR3 sequence reads: CARSHITQGSNNEQFF. DNA of the CDR3: TGTGCCAGGTCACATATAACCCAGGGGTCCAACAATGAGCAGTTCTTC.

For this clonotype: An end of the junction does not agree with germline; a read error may underlie this. The chain has TRBV6-1 and TRBJ1-3; no clear D gene. The CDR3 loop spans 15 amino acids. The V gene's germline CDR1 is MNHNS and CDR2 SASEGT. The DNA for the CDR3 is TGTGCTAGCAGTGGGAATCTCGGCTCTGTAAATACCATATATTTT. This sequence encodes CASSGNLGSVNTIYF.

This clonotype was observed a few times. A junction end diverges from the germline sequence, so it may reflect a read error. The J gene is TRBJ2-3, the V gene TRBV6-5, with D uncertain. Germline CDR1 MNHEY, CDR2 SVGAGI. This CDR3 comprises 14 residues. DNA of the CDR3: TGTGCCAGCATCAGATTACCGGAGTCAGATATGCAGTATTTT. This encodes CASIRLPESDMQYF.

This clonotype was detected a few times. This sequence joins TRBV6-2 or TRBV6-3 and TRBJ2-1; 7 bases map to TRBD2. There are 15 residues in the CDR3. Per the germline V gene, CDR1 is MNHEY and CDR2 is SVGEGT. With 6 bases clipped from V and 3 bases from J, the junction kept 8 bases outside the gene matches. This CDR3 is CASRGGEGLYNEQFF. The CDR3 coding sequence is TGTGCCAGCAGGGGGGGGGAGGGCCTCTACAATGAGCAGTTCTTC.

The CDR3 nucleotides read TGTGCCAGCGTGGGGCTAGCGGGAGAAAAAAACTACAATGAGCAGTTCTTC. Translated, it gives CASVGLAGEKNYNEQFF. This rearrangement joins TRBV28 to TRBJ2-1; 10 bases agree with TRBD2. The V gene's germline CDR1 is MDHEN and CDR2 SYDVKM. V shed 8 bases, J shed 3 bases, and the junction held 13 bases outside the gene matches. There are 17 residues in the CDR3.